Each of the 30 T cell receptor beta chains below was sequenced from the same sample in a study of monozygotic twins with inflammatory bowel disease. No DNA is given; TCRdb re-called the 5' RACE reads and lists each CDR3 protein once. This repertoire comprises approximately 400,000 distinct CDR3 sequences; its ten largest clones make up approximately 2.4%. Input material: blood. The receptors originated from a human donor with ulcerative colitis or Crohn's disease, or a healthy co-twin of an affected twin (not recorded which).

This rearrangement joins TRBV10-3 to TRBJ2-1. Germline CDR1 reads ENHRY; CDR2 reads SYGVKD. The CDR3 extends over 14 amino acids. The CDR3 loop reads CAISRGGSYNEQFF.

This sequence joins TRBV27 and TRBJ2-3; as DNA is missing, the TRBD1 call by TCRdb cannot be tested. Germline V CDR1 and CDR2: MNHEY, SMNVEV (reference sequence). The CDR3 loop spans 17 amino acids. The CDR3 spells CASSLTSGGAGTDTQYF.

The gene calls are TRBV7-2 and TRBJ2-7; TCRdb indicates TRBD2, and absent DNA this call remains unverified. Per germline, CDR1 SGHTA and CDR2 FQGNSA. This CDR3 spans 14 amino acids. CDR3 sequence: CASSLGTSGSEQYF.

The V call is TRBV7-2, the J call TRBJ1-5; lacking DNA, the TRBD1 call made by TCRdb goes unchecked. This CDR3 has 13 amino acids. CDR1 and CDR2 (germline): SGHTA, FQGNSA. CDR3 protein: CASSPLLKSAQHF.

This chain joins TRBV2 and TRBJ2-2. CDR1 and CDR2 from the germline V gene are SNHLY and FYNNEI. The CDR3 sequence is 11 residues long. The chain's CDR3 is CARRWAGELFF.

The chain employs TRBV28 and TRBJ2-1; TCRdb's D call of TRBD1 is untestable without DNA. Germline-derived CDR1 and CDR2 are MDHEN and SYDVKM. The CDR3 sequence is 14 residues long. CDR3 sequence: CASSPGTQYNEQFF.

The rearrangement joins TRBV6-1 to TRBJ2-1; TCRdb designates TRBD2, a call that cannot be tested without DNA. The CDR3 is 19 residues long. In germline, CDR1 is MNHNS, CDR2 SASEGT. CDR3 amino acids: CASSGGVLGLAGFSNEQFF.

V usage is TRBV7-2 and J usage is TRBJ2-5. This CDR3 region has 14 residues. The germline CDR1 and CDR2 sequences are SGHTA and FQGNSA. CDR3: CASSLSGNSETQYF.

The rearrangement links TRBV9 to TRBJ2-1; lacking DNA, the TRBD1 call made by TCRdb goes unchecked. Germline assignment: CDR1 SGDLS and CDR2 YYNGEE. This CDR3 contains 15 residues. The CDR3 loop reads CASSSQGAEFNEQFF.

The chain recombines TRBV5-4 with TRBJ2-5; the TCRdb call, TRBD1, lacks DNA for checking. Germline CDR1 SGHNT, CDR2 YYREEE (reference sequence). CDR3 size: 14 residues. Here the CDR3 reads CASSLGGHQETQYF.

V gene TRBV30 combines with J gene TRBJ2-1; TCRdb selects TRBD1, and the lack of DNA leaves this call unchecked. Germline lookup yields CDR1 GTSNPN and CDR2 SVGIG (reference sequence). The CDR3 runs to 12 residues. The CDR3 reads CAWLGAGNEQFF.

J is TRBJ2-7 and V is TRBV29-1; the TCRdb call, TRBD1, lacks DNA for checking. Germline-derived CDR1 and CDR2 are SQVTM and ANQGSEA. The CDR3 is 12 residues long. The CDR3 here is CSVEQGADEQYF.

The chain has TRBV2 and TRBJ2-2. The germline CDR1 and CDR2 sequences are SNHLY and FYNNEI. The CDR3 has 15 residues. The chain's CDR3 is CASSGLGRNTGELFF.

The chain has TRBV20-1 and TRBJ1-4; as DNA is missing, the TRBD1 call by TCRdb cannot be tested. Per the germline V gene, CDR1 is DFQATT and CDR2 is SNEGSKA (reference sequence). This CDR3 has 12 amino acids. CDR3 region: CSGRGESEKLFF.

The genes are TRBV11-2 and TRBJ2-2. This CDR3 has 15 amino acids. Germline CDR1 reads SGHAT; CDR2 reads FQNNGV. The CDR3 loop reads CASSSSGENTGELFF.

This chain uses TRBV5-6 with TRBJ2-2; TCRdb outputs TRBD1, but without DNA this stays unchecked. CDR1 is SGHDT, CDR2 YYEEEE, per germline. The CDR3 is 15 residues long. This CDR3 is CASSHPRGSTGELFF. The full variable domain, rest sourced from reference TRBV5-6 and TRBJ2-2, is DAGVTQSPTHLIKTRGQQVTLRCSPKSGHDTVSWYQQALGQGPQFIFQYYEEEERQRGNFPDRFSGHQFPNYSSELNVNALLLGDSALYLCASSHPRGSTGELFFGEGSRLTVL.

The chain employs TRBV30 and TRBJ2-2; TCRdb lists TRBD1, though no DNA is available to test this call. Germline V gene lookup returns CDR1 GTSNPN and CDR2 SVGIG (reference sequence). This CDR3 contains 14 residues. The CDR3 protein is CAWGGWVATGELFF.

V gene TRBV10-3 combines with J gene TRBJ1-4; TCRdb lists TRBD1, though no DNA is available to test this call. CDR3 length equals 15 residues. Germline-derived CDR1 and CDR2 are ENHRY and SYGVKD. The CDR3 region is CAISESPDGGEKLFF.

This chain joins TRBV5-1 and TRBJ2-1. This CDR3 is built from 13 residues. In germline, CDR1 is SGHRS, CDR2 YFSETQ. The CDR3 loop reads CASSLLQANEQFF.

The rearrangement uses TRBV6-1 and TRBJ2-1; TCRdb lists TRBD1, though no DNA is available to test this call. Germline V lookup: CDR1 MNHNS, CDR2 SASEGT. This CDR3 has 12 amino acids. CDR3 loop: CASSVSGTGEFF.

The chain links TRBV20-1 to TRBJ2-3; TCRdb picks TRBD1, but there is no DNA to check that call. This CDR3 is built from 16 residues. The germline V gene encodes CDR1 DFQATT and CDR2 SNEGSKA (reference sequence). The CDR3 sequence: CSARDQGQGVADTQYF.

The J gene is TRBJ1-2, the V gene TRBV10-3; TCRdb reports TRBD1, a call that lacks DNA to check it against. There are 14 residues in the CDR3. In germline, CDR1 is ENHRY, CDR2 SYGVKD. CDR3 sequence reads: CAISSGLGRYGYTF.

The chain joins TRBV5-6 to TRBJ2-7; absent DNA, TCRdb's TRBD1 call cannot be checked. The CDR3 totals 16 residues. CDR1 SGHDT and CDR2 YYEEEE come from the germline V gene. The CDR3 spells CASSALHLMGEYEQYF.

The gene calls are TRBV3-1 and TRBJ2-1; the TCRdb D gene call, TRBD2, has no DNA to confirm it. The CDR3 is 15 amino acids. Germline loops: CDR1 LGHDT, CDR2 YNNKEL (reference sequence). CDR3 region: CASSLTSGTYNEQFF.

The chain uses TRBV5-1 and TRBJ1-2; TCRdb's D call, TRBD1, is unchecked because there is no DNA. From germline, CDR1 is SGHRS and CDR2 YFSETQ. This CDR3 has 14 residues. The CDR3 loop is CASSPGGGADGYTF.

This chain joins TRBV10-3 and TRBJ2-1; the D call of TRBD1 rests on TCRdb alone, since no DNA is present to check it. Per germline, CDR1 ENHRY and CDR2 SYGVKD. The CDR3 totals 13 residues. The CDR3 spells CATRGMSHNEQFF.

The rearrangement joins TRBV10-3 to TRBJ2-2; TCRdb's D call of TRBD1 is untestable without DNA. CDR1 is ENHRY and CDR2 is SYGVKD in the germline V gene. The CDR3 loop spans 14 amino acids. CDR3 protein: CAISGQGGTGELFF.

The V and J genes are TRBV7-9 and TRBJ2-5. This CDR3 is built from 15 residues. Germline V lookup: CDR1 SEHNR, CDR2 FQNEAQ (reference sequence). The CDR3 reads CASSSSAGNQETQYF.

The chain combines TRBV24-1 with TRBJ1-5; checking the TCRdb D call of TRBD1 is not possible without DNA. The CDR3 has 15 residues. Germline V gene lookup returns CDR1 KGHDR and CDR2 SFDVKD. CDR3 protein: CATSDSGPGNQPQHF.

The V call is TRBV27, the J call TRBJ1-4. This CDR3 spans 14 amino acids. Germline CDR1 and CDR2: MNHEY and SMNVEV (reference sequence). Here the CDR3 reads CASSFSGEGEKLFF. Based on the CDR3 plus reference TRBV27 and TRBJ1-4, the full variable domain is EAQVTQNPRYLITVTGKKLTVTCSQNMNHEYMSWYRQDPGLGLRQIYYSMNVEVTDKGDVPEGYKVSRKEKRNFPLILESPSPNQTSLYFCASSFSGEGEKLFFGSGTQLSVL.